The 28 T cell receptor beta chains reported below all come from one sample, sequenced in a study of cytomegalovirus exposure and HLA in healthy donors. The primer mix had 60 Vbeta and 13 Jbeta primers. This table comes from immunoSEQ multiplex PCR, and its TCRdb copy is limited to in-frame clones, with some not included. The top ten hold almost 7% of the sample, which has more than 110,000 clones, roughly 80% seen once. The sequenced sample was PBMCs. The receptor set was obtained from a man between 40 and 49 years old in good health and CMV-seropositive.

This chain joins TRBV4-2 and TRBJ1-5; D is possibly TRBD1 (5 bases). V lost 0 bases and J lost 5, with 17 bases in between. Per the germline V gene, CDR1 is LGHNA and CDR2 is YNFKEQ. The CDR3 length is 17 residues. CDR3 region: CASSQDLWGGIDQPQHF. CDR3 sequence (DNA): TGTGCCAGCAGCCAAGACCTTTGGGGGGGGATCGATCAGCCCCAGCATTTT.

The chain is built from TRBV27 and TRBJ2-3; D ambiguous. The CDR3 loop spans 14 amino acids. V was cut by 2 bases and J by 0 bases, with 6 bases left in between. Germline V lookup: CDR1 MNHEY, CDR2 SMNVEV (reference sequence). Written as DNA, the CDR3 is TGTGCCAGCAGTTTACCCCATAGCACAGATACGCAGTATTTT. This sequence encodes CASSLPHSTDTQYF.

The rearrangement uses TRBV11-2 and TRBJ2-5, with 9 bases that match TRBD2. The J segment lost 2 bases and the V segment lost 3 bases, leaving 7 bases of the junction unmatched. The CDR3 extends over 16 amino acids. Germline V lookup: CDR1 SGHAT, CDR2 FQNNGV. CDR3 protein: CASSLGASGEQETQYF. CDR3 nucleotides: TGTGCCAGCAGCTTGGGGGCTAGCGGGGAACAAGAGACCCAGTACTTC.

The V gene is TRBV2, the J gene TRBJ1-5; 9 positions match TRBD1. The V and J ends lost 5 bases and 6 bases, in that order; junction bases with no gene match: 8. Germline CDR1 and CDR2: SNHLY and FYNNEI. The CDR3 consists of 15 residues. The CDR3 bases are TGTGCCAGCAGTCCTGGGGACAGGGCAAGTCAGCCCCAGCATTTT. Translated: CASSPGDRASQPQHF.

This chain uses TRBV5-1 with TRBJ2-3, with 9 bases fitting TRBD1. This CDR3 has 17 amino acids. V gave up 1 base and J gave up 0 bases; unmatched junction bases: 6. Germline-derived CDR1 and CDR2 are SGHRS and YFSETQ. The CDR3 reads CASSLRAGTGSTDTQYF. The DNA of the CDR3 is TGCGCCAGCAGCTTGAGAGCCGGGACAGGGAGCACAGATACGCAGTATTTT.

The CDR3 bases are TGTGCCAGTAATATCTTAGATTCACCCCTCCACTTT. Protein sequence: CASNILDSPLHF. V gene TRBV2 combines with J gene TRBJ1-6; no firm D call. Germline V gene lookup returns CDR1 SNHLY and CDR2 FYNNEI. CDR3 length equals 12 residues. V lost 9 bases, J lost 8 bases, and 11 bases lay in between.

A single count supports this clone. J is TRBJ2-7 and V is TRBV21-1; no DNA check was done on the table's D call, TRBD1. TRBV21-1 has pseudogene status. This CDR3 spans 14 amino acids. The CDR3 spells CASSKVVQAYEQYF. DNA of the CDR3: TGTGCCAGCAGCAAAGTTGTACAAGCCTACGAGCAGTACTTC.

This sequence joins TRBV7-6 and TRBJ2-7, with D perhaps matching TRBD1 (6 bases). Trimming removed 1 base from V and 0 bases from J, with 7 bases in between. CDR3 length equals 14 residues. Germline loops: CDR1 SGHVS, CDR2 FNYEAQ. The CDR3 region has the DNA TGTGCCAGCAGCTTAGGGACAGCCTCCTACGAGCAGTACTTC. Translated, it gives CASSLGTASYEQYF.

The gene calls are TRBV7-2 and TRBJ1-2; 8 bases align to TRBD1. V trimming: 5 bases; J trimming: 4 bases; junction bases outside the gene matches: 6. The CDR3 contains 14 residues. Germline-derived CDR1 and CDR2 are SGHTA and FQGNSA. The CDR3 spells CASSGDRFLYGYTF. CDR3 DNA sequence: TGTGCCAGCAGCGGGGACAGGTTCCTCTATGGCTACACCTTC.

The chain joins TRBV19 to TRBJ1-5, with D possibly matching TRBD1 (6 bases). The V gene lost 10 bases and the J gene lost 6 bases, with 13 bases spanning the gap. The CDR3 is 12 amino acids. Germline CDR1 is LNHDA and CDR2 is SQIVND (reference sequence). In DNA, the CDR3 is TGTGCCACCACAGGGTACGGTCAGCCCCAGCATTTT. This codes for CATTGYGQPQHF.

The rearrangement links TRBV27 to TRBJ2-7; D remains ambiguous. The CDR3 length is 13 residues. The V gene lost 3 bases and the J gene lost 2 bases, with 8 bases spanning the gap. The germline V gene has CDR1 MNHEY and CDR2 SMNVEV (reference sequence). CDR3 DNA: TGTGCCAGCAGTTTTGGCCGGGCCTACGAGCAGTACTTC. This translates into CASSFGRAYEQYF.

V and J are TRBV4-2 and TRBJ1-5; D unclear. In germline, CDR1 is LGHNA, CDR2 YNFKEQ. CDR3 length: 15 residues. The V end was cut by 1 base, the J end by 9 bases, with 16 bases between. CDR3 DNA: TGTGCCAGCAGCCAAGTTGCTTCGGGTCCACGGCCCCAGCATTTT. As protein: CASSQVASGPRPQHF.

Points on this clone: This sample includes further DNA sequences coding for the same CDR3. The chain employs TRBV5-1 and TRBJ1-5; no clear D gene. With 2 bases removed from V and 5 bases from J, the gap between germline ends came to 8 bases. Germline lookup yields CDR1 SGHRS and CDR2 YFSETQ. The CDR3 is 13 amino acids. The chain's CDR3 is CASSFEGDQPQHF. The CDR3, as DNA: TGCGCCAGCAGCTTTGAGGGAGATCAGCCCCAGCATTTT.

V gene TRBV4-1 combines with J gene TRBJ2-3; weak D call: TRBD2 (6 bases). The length of the CDR3 is 17 residues. V was cut by 3 bases and J by 1 base, with 17 bases left in between. In germline, CDR1 is MGHRA, CDR2 YSYEKL. Here the CDR3 reads CASSHAGILRGTDTQYF. CDR3 nucleotide sequence: TGCGCCAGCAGCCACGCGGGGATCCTTAGGGGCACAGATACGCAGTATTTT.

This rearrangement joins TRBV18 to TRBJ2-2, with D maybe TRBD1 (5 bases). The germline gives CDR1 KGHSH, CDR2 LQKENI. With 2 bases removed from V and 4 bases from J, the gap between germline ends came to 11 bases. CDR3 length: 15 amino acids. CDR3 amino acids: CASSPTTRATGELFF. The CDR3 DNA reads as TGTGCCAGCTCACCAACGACCAGGGCCACCGGGGAGCTGTTTTTT.

The chain couples TRBV6-5 to TRBJ1-6; TRBD1 agrees at 9 bases. Germline V gene lookup returns CDR1 MNHEY and CDR2 SVGAGI. V shed 8 bases and J 7 bases; nucleotides not matched to a gene: 6. The CDR3 runs to 14 residues. The CDR3 loop is CASRGTGWNSPLHF. The CDR3 DNA follows: TGTGCCAGCCGAGGGACAGGGTGGAATTCACCCCTCCACTTT.

This rearrangement joins TRBV4-1 to TRBJ1-5; 10 bases match TRBD1. With V trimmed by 1 base and J by 6 bases, 3 bases remained unmatched. This CDR3 is 15 amino acids long. CDR1 MGHRA and CDR2 YSYEKL come from the germline V gene. CDR3 residues: CASSQGDRGGQPQHF. The DNA for the CDR3 is TGCGCCAGCAGCCAAGGGGACAGGGGAGGTCAGCCCCAGCATTTT.

This clone was seen only a few times. The V call is TRBV19, the J call TRBJ1-4, with 7 nucleotides matching TRBD1. The CDR3 consists of 13 residues. Germline V lookup: CDR1 LNHDA, CDR2 SQIVND (reference sequence). Trimming took 4 bases from V and 5 from J; bases not matched to a gene: 1. The CDR3 protein is CASSSRGNEKLFF. CDR3 bases: TGTGCCAGTAGTAGCAGGGGGAATGAAAAACTGTTTTTT.

The chain employs TRBV4-1 and TRBJ1-5, with D uncertain. The germline gives CDR1 MGHRA, CDR2 YSYEKL. The CDR3 spans 14 residues. Trimming took 3 bases from V and 2 from J, leaving 8 bases between them. The CDR3 loop reads CASSQDGRNQPQHF. In nucleotides, the CDR3 is TGCGCCAGCAGCCAGGATGGGCGCAATCAGCCCCAGCATTTT.

V is TRBV29-1 and J is TRBJ2-7; the match to TRBD2 covers 11 bases. Trimming took 4 bases from V and 8 from J; bases not matched to a gene: 16. The CDR3 runs to 16 residues. Germline V gene data show CDR1 as SQVTM and CDR2 as ANQGSEA. The CDR3 sequence: CSVGSKLAGETTQQYF. CDR3 coding DNA: TGCAGCGTTGGTTCAAAACTAGCGGGGGAAACTACGCAGCAGTACTTC.

The chain recombines TRBV7-3 with TRBJ1-5, with D maybe TRBD1 (5 bases). Trimming shortened V by 5 bases and J by 7 bases, and 12 bases separated the two germline ends. Germline CDR1 is SGHTA and CDR2 is FQGTGA. The CDR3 totals 13 residues. CDR3 protein: CASSQDILQPQHF. CDR3 coding DNA: TGTGCCAGCAGCCAGGACATCCTCCAGCCCCAGCATTTT.

The chain recombines TRBV5-6 with TRBJ2-2; 7 bases match TRBD2. This CDR3 spans 17 amino acids. J gave up 2 bases and V 3 bases, and 10 bases lay outside the gene matches. Germline CDR1 reads SGHDT; CDR2 reads YYEEEE. In DNA, the CDR3 is TGTGCCAGCAGCTCCCTTGAGCGGGGCTTAAACACCGGGGAGCTGTTTTTT. Protein product: CASSSLERGLNTGELFF.

The rearrangement links TRBV4-1 to TRBJ1-4, with TRBD1 identical over 7 bases. Germline CDR1 is MGHRA and CDR2 is YSYEKL. This CDR3 spans 14 amino acids. With 1 base clipped from V and 8 bases from J, the junction kept 4 bases outside the gene matches. The CDR3 protein is CASSQGQGREKLFF. The CDR3 coding sequence is TGCGCCAGCAGCCAAGGACAGGGCAGGGAAAAACTGTTTTTT.

This clone has a handful of counts. The chain has TRBV18 and TRBJ2-3; TRBD1 aligns across 8 bases. Germline lookup yields CDR1 KGHSH and CDR2 LQKENI. The CDR3 has 14 residues. Germline trimming cut 6 bases from V and 7 bases from J; bases unmatched to any gene: 9. Written as DNA, the CDR3 is TGTGCCAGCTCCCTTCGGACAGGGTGGCATACGCAGTATTTT. This gives the protein CASSLRTGWHTQYF.

The rearrangement links TRBV27 to TRBJ1-1, with D perhaps matching TRBD1 (5 bases). The CDR3 is 13 residues long. V was cut by 6 bases and J by 0 bases, with 8 bases left in between. Per the germline V gene, CDR1 is MNHEY and CDR2 is SMNVEV (reference sequence). This CDR3 is CASRGHLNTEAFF. CDR3 DNA sequence: TGTGCCAGCAGAGGACATCTGAACACTGAAGCTTTCTTT.

J is TRBJ1-5 and V is TRBV6-5, with 7 bases identical to TRBD1. CDR3 length: 15 residues. The V segment lost 5 bases and the J segment 3 bases; nucleotides outside the gene matches: 7. The germline CDR1 and CDR2 sequences are MNHEY and SVGAGI. In DNA form, the CDR3 reads TGTGCCAGCAGTCACTACAGGGGCCTCAATCAGCCCCAGCATTTT. Translating it yields CASSHYRGLNQPQHF.

This clone came up once. The chain couples TRBV27 to TRBJ2-7, with 7 bases identical to TRBD2. The CDR3 totals 14 residues. V was pared by 6 bases and J by 2 bases, with 7 bases of the junction left unmatched. The germline V gene encodes CDR1 MNHEY and CDR2 SMNVEV (reference sequence). The CDR3 sequence: CASRGGESAYEQYF. DNA of the CDR3: TGTGCCAGCAGGGGGGGGGAATCCGCCTACGAGCAGTACTTC.

V is TRBV29-1 and J is TRBJ2-2; possible D gene TRBD1, 5 bases. The V gene's germline CDR1 is SQVTM and CDR2 ANQGSEA. V lost 3 bases, J lost 6 bases, and 14 bases lay in between. The CDR3 is 14 residues long. The DNA for the CDR3 is TGCAGCGTTGAGCGGCAGGGTAGAGCCGGGGAGCTGTTTTTT. Translation gives CSVERQGRAGELFF.